A selection of T cell receptor beta chains follows, all from one sample in a study of post-analysis software for immune sequencing data. TCRdb reprocessed the PCR reads via MiXCR and lists one record per CDR3 protein. The sample consists of hundreds of thousands of distinct CDR3 sequences, roughly 30% of them appearing once. The sequenced sample consisted of blood. The origin of the receptors is a girl aged 10 to 17 with multiple sclerosis. Each CDR3 is given with its conserved first and last residue. D genes are given only for firm matches. Clone size is not always given. Where it is, it says once, few, many or a class for expanded clones.

cdr3_length: 13; clone_size: -; d_call: -; j_call: TRBJ2-6; v_call: TRBV29-1; cdr3_aa: CSVEFVGANVLTF; cdr3_nt: TGCAGCGTTGAGTTCGTAGGGGCCAACGTCCTGACTTTC
cdr3_length: 13; clone_size: few; d_call: -; j_call: TRBJ2-1; v_call: TRBV28; cdr3_aa: CASITRLLNEQFF; cdr3_nt: TGTGCCAGCATAACGCGGCTCTTGAATGAGCAGTTCTTC
cdr3_length: 15; clone_size: few; d_call: -; j_call: TRBJ2-1; v_call: TRBV20-1; cdr3_aa: CSASRGGGKFNEQFF; cdr3_nt: TGCAGTGCTAGCCGAGGGGGAGGGAAATTTAATGAGCAGTTCTTC
cdr3_length: 15; clone_size: -; d_call: -; j_call: TRBJ2-3; v_call: TRBV7-2; cdr3_aa: CASSATPAFGDTQYF; cdr3_nt: TGTGCCAGCAGCGCTACGCCTGCTTTTGGGGATACGCAGTATTTT
cdr3_length: 15; clone_size: few; d_call: -; j_call: TRBJ1-1; v_call: TRBV7-2; cdr3_aa: CASSLVRPGHTEAFF; cdr3_nt: TGTGCCAGCAGCTTAGTACGGCCCGGCCACACTGAAGCTTTCTTT
cdr3_length: 15; clone_size: -; d_call: -; j_call: TRBJ1-3; v_call: TRBV3-1; cdr3_aa: CASSPQGISGNTIYF; cdr3_nt: TGTGCCAGCAGCCCGCAAGGGATTTCTGGAAACACCATATATTTT
cdr3_length: 15; clone_size: -; d_call: TRBD2; j_call: TRBJ2-3; v_call: TRBV20-1; cdr3_aa: CSARDLQRGSNTQYF; cdr3_nt: TGCAGTGCTAGAGACCTCCAGCGGGGCTCGAATACGCAGTATTTT
cdr3_length: 13; clone_size: few; d_call: -; j_call: TRBJ2-1; v_call: TRBV20-1; cdr3_aa: CSARPGGYNEQFF; cdr3_nt: TGCAGTGCTAGACCTGGAGGTTATAATGAGCAGTTCTTC
cdr3_length: 15; clone_size: few; d_call: -; j_call: TRBJ2-1; v_call: TRBV19; cdr3_aa: CASSITGVIYNEQFF; cdr3_nt: TGTGCCAGTAGTATTACGGGGGTCATCTACAATGAGCAGTTCTTC
cdr3_length: 14; clone_size: few; d_call: -; j_call: TRBJ2-3; v_call: TRBV7-9; cdr3_aa: CASSSTGFLDTQYF; cdr3_nt: TGTGCCAGCAGCTCTACAGGATTTTTAGATACGCAGTATTTT
cdr3_length: 17; clone_size: -; d_call: TRBD1; j_call: TRBJ2-1; v_call: TRBV7-2; cdr3_aa: CASSLGRTGRSYNEQFF; cdr3_nt: TGTGCCAGCAGCTTAGGCCGGACAGGCCGCTCCTACAATGAGCAGTTCTTC
cdr3_length: 14; clone_size: few; d_call: -; j_call: TRBJ2-1; v_call: TRBV9; cdr3_aa: CASSVASEVNEQFF; cdr3_nt: TGTGCCAGCAGCGTCGCTAGCGAGGTCAATGAGCAGTTCTTC
cdr3_length: 16; clone_size: -; d_call: TRBD1; j_call: TRBJ1-2; v_call: TRBV4-3; cdr3_aa: CASSQAYRDRKLSYTF; cdr3_nt: TGCGCCAGCAGCCAAGCCTACCGGGACAGGAAATTGAGCTACACCTTC
cdr3_length: 20; clone_size: few; d_call: TRBD2; j_call: TRBJ2-7; v_call: TRBV20-1; cdr3_aa: CSARDPRGGRIVPGSYEQYF; cdr3_nt: TGCAGTGCTAGAGATCCCCGAGGCGGGAGAATCGTTCCGGGTAGCTACGAGCAGTACTTC
cdr3_length: 17; clone_size: once; d_call: -; j_call: TRBJ1-5; v_call: TRBV7-2; cdr3_aa: CASSLALHPYSNQPQHF; cdr3_nt: TGTGCCAGCAGCTTAGCGTTGCACCCTTATAGCAATCAGCCCCAGCATTTT
cdr3_length: 16; clone_size: -; d_call: TRBD2; j_call: TRBJ2-3; v_call: TRBV9; cdr3_aa: CASSVLAGDLTDTQYF; cdr3_nt: TGTGCCAGCAGCGTACTAGCGGGGGACCTCACAGATACGCAGTATTTT
cdr3_length: 18; clone_size: -; d_call: TRBD2; j_call: TRBJ2-1; v_call: TRBV7-9; cdr3_aa: CASSSRTSGGLTYNEQFF; cdr3_nt: TGTGCCAGCAGCTCCAGGACTAGCGGGGGGCTGACCTACAATGAGCAGTTCTTC
cdr3_length: 14; clone_size: -; d_call: -; j_call: TRBJ2-3; v_call: TRBV5-1; cdr3_aa: CATRQEGGADTQYF; cdr3_nt: TGCGCCACCAGGCAAGAGGGGGGAGCAGATACGCAGTATTTT
cdr3_length: 13; clone_size: few; d_call: -; j_call: TRBJ1-1; v_call: TRBV6-1; cdr3_aa: CASSEALRIEAFF; cdr3_nt: TGTGCCAGCAGTGAAGCGCTGCGGATTGAAGCTTTCTTT
cdr3_length: 13; clone_size: -; d_call: TRBD2; j_call: TRBJ2-5; v_call: TRBV29-1; cdr3_aa: CSAGREGQETQYF; cdr3_nt: TGCAGCGCTGGGCGGGAGGGACAAGAGACCCAGTACTTC
cdr3_length: 12; clone_size: -; d_call: -; j_call: TRBJ1-1; v_call: TRBV7-9; cdr3_aa: CASSLGELDAFF; cdr3_nt: TGTGCCAGCAGCTTAGGGGAGTTAGACGCTTTCTTT
cdr3_length: 13; clone_size: many; d_call: TRBD2; j_call: TRBJ2-7; v_call: TRBV7-2; cdr3_aa: CASSSRGGVEQYF; cdr3_nt: TGTGCCAGCAGCTCCCGGGGGGGGGTCGAGCAGTACTTC